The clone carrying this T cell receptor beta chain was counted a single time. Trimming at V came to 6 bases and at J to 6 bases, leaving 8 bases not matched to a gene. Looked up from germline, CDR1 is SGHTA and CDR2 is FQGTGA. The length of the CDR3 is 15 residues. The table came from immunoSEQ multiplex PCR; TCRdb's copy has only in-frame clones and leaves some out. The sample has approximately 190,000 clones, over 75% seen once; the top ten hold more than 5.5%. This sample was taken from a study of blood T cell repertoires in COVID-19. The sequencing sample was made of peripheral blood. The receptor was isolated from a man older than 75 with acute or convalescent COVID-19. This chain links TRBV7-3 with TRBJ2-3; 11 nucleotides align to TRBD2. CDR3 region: CASSLGTSGPDTQYF. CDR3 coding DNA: TGTGCCAGCAGTCTCGGGACTAGCGGCCCGGATACGCAGTATTTT.